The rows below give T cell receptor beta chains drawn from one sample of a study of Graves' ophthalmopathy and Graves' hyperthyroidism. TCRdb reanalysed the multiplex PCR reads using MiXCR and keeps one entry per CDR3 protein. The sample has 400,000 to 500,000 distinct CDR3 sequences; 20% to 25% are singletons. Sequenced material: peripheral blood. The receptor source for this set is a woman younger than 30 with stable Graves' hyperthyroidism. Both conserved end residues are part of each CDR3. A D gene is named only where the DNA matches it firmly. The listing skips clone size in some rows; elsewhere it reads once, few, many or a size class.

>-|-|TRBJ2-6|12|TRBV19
CAVDVRANVLTF
TGTGCCGTGGACGTCAGGGCCAACGTCCTGACTTTC
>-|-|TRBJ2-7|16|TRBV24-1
CATSDSGTGSEDERYF
TGTGCCACCAGTGATAGCGGGACAGGATCCGAGGACGAGCGGTACTTC
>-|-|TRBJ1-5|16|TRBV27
CASGRPKTAMVSPQHF
TGTGCCAGCGGACGACCTAAGACTGCCATGGTATCGCCCCAGCATTTT
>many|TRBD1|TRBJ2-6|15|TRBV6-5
CASGQGAIGANVLTF
TGTGCCAGCGGACAGGGGGCTATTGGGGCCAACGTCCTGACTTTC
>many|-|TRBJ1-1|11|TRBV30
CAYRQNTEAFF
TGTGCCTATCGACAGAACACTGAAGCTTTCTTT
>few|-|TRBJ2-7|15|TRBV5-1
CASSRTTQSTYEQYF
TGCGCCAGCAGCCGAACCACTCAATCTACCTACGAGCAGTACTTC
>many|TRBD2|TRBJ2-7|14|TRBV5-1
CASSPGDYSYEQYF
TGCGCCAGCAGCCCGGGGGACTACTCCTACGAGCAGTACTTC
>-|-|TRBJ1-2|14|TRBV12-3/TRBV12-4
CASRRDGANYGYTF
TGTGCCAGCAGAAGGGACGGAGCTAACTATGGCTACACCTTC
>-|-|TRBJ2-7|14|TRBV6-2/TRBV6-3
CASRPGLIANEQYF
TGTGCCAGCAGACCAGGACTAATAGCCAACGAGCAGTACTTC
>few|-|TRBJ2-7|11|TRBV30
CAWSTGGEQYF
TGTGCCTGGAGTACTGGGGGCGAGCAGTACTTC
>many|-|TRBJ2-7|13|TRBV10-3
CAISEVPDSEQYF
TGTGCCATCAGTGAAGTCCCGGACAGCGAGCAGTACTTC
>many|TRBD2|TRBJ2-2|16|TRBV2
CASTRLAGPNTGELFF
TGTGCCAGCACCCGACTAGCGGGCCCGAACACCGGGGAGCTGTTTTTT
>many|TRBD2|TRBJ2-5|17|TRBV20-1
CSAGVLGLAGRQETQYF
TGCAGTGCTGGAGTACTCGGACTAGCGGGACGACAAGAGACCCAGTACTTC
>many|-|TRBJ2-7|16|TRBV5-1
CASSYHRVSANYEQYF
TGCGCCAGCAGCTATCATCGGGTTAGCGCTAACTACGAGCAGTACTTC
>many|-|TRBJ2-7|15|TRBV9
CASSVGGDTSYEQYF
TGTGCCAGCAGCGTAGGGGGGGACACCTCCTACGAGCAGTACTTC
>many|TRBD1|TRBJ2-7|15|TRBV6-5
CASSYTGTGGYEQYF
TGTGCCAGCAGTTATACCGGGACAGGGGGCTACGAGCAGTACTTC
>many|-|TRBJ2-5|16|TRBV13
CASSLNRQASGETQYF
TGTGCCAGCAGCCTTAATCGTCAGGCGTCGGGTGAGACCCAGTACTTC
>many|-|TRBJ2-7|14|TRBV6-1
CASSPQGMTYEQYF
TGTGCCAGCAGCCCTCAGGGCATGACCTACGAGCAGTACTTC
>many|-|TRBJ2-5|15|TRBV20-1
CSASSVAVTKETQYF
TGCAGTGCTAGCTCGGTGGCTGTGACCAAAGAGACCCAGTACTTC
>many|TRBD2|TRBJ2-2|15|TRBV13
CASSLGLAKGGELFF
TGTGCCAGCAGCCTAGGACTAGCTAAGGGCGGGGAGCTGTTTTTT